The source of this T cell receptor beta chain is a study of response to subunit inactivated influenza vaccine. Study results and caveats: Every seasonal influenza vaccination brings in few new T cells, the authors suggested.

TCRdb re-analysed the RT-PCR reads in MiXCR, keeping a single row per CDR3 protein. Of 700,000 to 900,000 distinct CDR3 sequences listed, 20% to 25% are singletons. Details on this clonotype: The antigen is undetermined.

This sequence originates from a man aged 50 to 59 who received an inactivated influenza vaccine. The sequences come from PBMCs from blood, collected 4 to 6 days after vaccination.

The CDR3 sequence: CATSRAGLSSYEQYF. CDR3 in DNA: TGTGCCACCAGCAGAGCAGGTCTGAGCTCCTACGAGCAGTACTTC. V usage is TRBV15 and J usage is TRBJ2-7, with unresolved D. CDR1 and CDR2 (germline): LNHNV, YYDKDF (reference sequence). This CDR3 region has 15 residues. Trimming removed 1 base from V and 0 bases from J, with 10 bases in between.